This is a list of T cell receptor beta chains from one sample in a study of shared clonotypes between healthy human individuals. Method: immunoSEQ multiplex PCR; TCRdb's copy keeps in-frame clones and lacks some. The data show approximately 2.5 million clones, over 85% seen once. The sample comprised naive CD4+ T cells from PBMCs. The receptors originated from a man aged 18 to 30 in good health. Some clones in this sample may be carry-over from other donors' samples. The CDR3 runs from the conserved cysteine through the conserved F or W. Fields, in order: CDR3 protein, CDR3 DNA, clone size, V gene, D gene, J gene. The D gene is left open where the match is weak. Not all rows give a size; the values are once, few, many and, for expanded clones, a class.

CDR3aa: CASSPGTGGLSYNEQFF
CDR3nt: TGTGCCAGCAGCCCTGGGACAGGGGGACTCTCCTACAATGAGCAGTTCTTC
abundance: NA
v_gene: TRBV7-2
d_gene: TRBD1
j_gene: TRBJ2-1

CDR3aa: CASRKLVRYEQYF
CDR3nt: TGTGCCAGCAGGAAACTCGTTCGCTACGAGCAGTACTTC
abundance: NA
v_gene: TRBV28
d_gene: NA
j_gene: TRBJ2-7

CDR3aa: CASSLGQGVPDTQYF
CDR3nt: TGCGCCAGCAGCTTGGGACAGGGGGTTCCAGATACGCAGTATTTT
abundance: NA
v_gene: TRBV5-1
d_gene: TRBD1
j_gene: TRBJ2-3

CDR3aa: CARTGGSAGTEAFF
CDR3nt: TGTGCCAGGACAGGGGGATCAGCGGGCACTGAAGCTTTCTTT
abundance: NA
v_gene: TRBV30
d_gene: TRBD1
j_gene: TRBJ1-1

CDR3aa: CASRGIANYGYTF
CDR3nt: TGTGCCAGTCGAGGGATAGCTAACTATGGCTACACCTTC
abundance: NA
v_gene: TRBV19
d_gene: NA
j_gene: TRBJ1-2

CDR3aa: CASSIGPSSYNEQFF
CDR3nt: TGTGCCAGTAGTATAGGCCCGAGCTCCTACAATGAGCAGTTCTTC
abundance: NA
v_gene: TRBV19
d_gene: NA
j_gene: TRBJ2-1

CDR3aa: CASSLGLGDVTEAFF
CDR3nt: TGCGCCAGCAGCTTGGGTTTAGGGGACGTAACTGAAGCTTTCTTT
abundance: once
v_gene: TRBV5-1
d_gene: NA
j_gene: TRBJ1-1

CDR3aa: CASSPGLAGADEQFF
CDR3nt: TGTGCCAGCAGCCCGGGACTAGCGGGAGCTGATGAGCAGTTCTTC
abundance: NA
v_gene: TRBV9
d_gene: TRBD2
j_gene: TRBJ2-1

CDR3aa: CASSYPRPLYNEQFF
CDR3nt: TGTGCCAGCAGCTACCCCCGCCCACTGTACAATGAGCAGTTCTTC
abundance: NA
v_gene: TRBV6-5
d_gene: NA
j_gene: TRBJ2-1

CDR3aa: CASSDSGTGFGNTEAFF
CDR3nt: TGTGCCAGTAGCGATTCGGGGACAGGGTTTGGGAACACTGAAGCTTTCTTT
abundance: NA
v_gene: TRBV19
d_gene: TRBD1
j_gene: TRBJ1-1

CDR3aa: CASSSGLAEETQYF
CDR3nt: TGTGCCAGCAGCTCCGGACTAGCGGAAGAGACCCAGTACTTC
abundance: NA
v_gene: TRBV7-8
d_gene: TRBD2
j_gene: TRBJ2-5

CDR3aa: CASSPPPLSETQYF
CDR3nt: TGTGCCAGCTCACCACCGCCGCTGTCGGAGACCCAGTACTTC
abundance: once
v_gene: TRBV18
d_gene: NA
j_gene: TRBJ2-5

CDR3aa: CASSGDRDQPQHF
CDR3nt: TGTGCCAGCAGTGGGGACAGGGATCAGCCCCAGCATTTT
abundance: NA
v_gene: TRBV2
d_gene: TRBD1
j_gene: TRBJ1-5

CDR3aa: CATSRASGTAIGYEQYF
CDR3nt: TGTGCCACCAGCAGAGCGTCCGGGACAGCAATAGGCTACGAGCAGTACTTC
abundance: NA
v_gene: TRBV15
d_gene: TRBD1
j_gene: TRBJ2-7

CDR3aa: CASSLRGAYEQYF
CDR3nt: TGTGCCAGCAGCTTGCGGGGGGCCTACGAGCAGTACTTC
abundance: NA
v_gene: TRBV13
d_gene: TRBD2
j_gene: TRBJ2-7

CDR3aa: CASRGTGARGYTF
CDR3nt: TGTGCCAGCAGGGGGACAGGGGCGCGAGGCTACACCTTC
abundance: NA
v_gene: TRBV28
d_gene: TRBD1
j_gene: TRBJ1-2

CDR3aa: CASSRTSGTGELFF
CDR3nt: TGTGCCAGCAGTCGGACTAGCGGGACCGGGGAGCTGTTTTTT
abundance: once
v_gene: TRBV6-1
d_gene: TRBD2
j_gene: TRBJ2-2

CDR3aa: CASSSLASSYEQYF
CDR3nt: TGTGCCAGCAGCTCCCTAGCCTCCTCCTACGAGCAGTACTTC
abundance: NA
v_gene: TRBV7-9
d_gene: NA
j_gene: TRBJ2-7

CDR3aa: CASSLGDVVTDTQYF
CDR3nt: TGCGCCAGCAGCTTGGGTGACGTTGTCACAGATACGCAGTATTTT
abundance: once
v_gene: TRBV5-1
d_gene: NA
j_gene: TRBJ2-3

CDR3aa: CASSRDPSYEQYF
CDR3nt: TGTGCCAGCAGCCGGGACCCCTCCTACGAGCAGTACTTC
abundance: NA
v_gene: TRBV11-2
d_gene: NA
j_gene: TRBJ2-7

CDR3aa: CSAGTMAGELFF
CDR3nt: TGCAGCGCCGGGACTATGGCCGGGGAGCTGTTTTTT
abundance: NA
v_gene: TRBV29-1
d_gene: TRBD2
j_gene: TRBJ2-2

CDR3aa: CASSSGQGLKDYTF
CDR3nt: TGTGCCAGTAGCTCCGGACAGGGCTTGAAAGACTACACCTTC
abundance: NA
v_gene: TRBV19
d_gene: TRBD1
j_gene: TRBJ1-2

CDR3aa: CASSEGADRYGYTF
CDR3nt: TGTGCCAGCAGTGAAGGAGCGGATAGGTATGGCTACACCTTC
abundance: NA
v_gene: TRBV6-1
d_gene: NA
j_gene: TRBJ1-2

CDR3aa: CASTTLPGGFNTGELFF
CDR3nt: TGTGCCAGCACCACCCTACCTGGGGGGTTTAACACCGGGGAGCTGTTTTTT
abundance: NA
v_gene: TRBV5-6
d_gene: NA
j_gene: TRBJ2-2

CDR3aa: CASSTIGTSLGEQYF
CDR3nt: TGTGCCAGCAGTACCATCGGGACTAGCCTGGGCGAGCAGTACTTC
abundance: NA
v_gene: TRBV28
d_gene: TRBD2
j_gene: TRBJ2-7

CDR3aa: CASSLARVPSISGSPYNEQFF
CDR3nt: TGTGCCAGCAGCTTAGCGCGGGTACCGTCGATTTCCGGGAGCCCCTACAATGAGCAGTTCTTC
abundance: NA
v_gene: TRBV7-8
d_gene: NA
j_gene: TRBJ2-1

CDR3aa: CASSLVAGAAYDEQYF
CDR3nt: TGTGCCAGCTCACTAGTAGCGGGGGCTGCCTACGATGAGCAGTACTTC
abundance: NA
v_gene: TRBV18
d_gene: TRBD2
j_gene: TRBJ2-7

CDR3aa: CASSRTGGTRTGELFF
CDR3nt: TGTGCCAGCAGTCGGACAGGGGGCACGAGAACCGGGGAGCTGTTTTTT
abundance: NA
v_gene: TRBV2
d_gene: TRBD1
j_gene: TRBJ2-2

CDR3aa: CASRVEETQYF
CDR3nt: TGTGCCAGCAGGGTCGAGGAGACCCAGTACTTC
abundance: NA
v_gene: TRBV28
d_gene: NA
j_gene: TRBJ2-5

CDR3aa: CASSSSNTEAFF
CDR3nt: TGCGCCAGCAGCTCCTCGAACACTGAAGCTTTCTTT
abundance: NA
v_gene: TRBV5-1
d_gene: NA
j_gene: TRBJ1-1

CDR3aa: CASSLGVEETQYF
CDR3nt: TGCGCCAGCAGCTTGGGGGTCGAGGAGACCCAGTACTTC
abundance: NA
v_gene: TRBV5-1
d_gene: NA
j_gene: TRBJ2-5

CDR3aa: CASRFTQVTDTQYF
CDR3nt: TGTGCAAGTCGCTTTACCCAGGTCACAGATACGCAGTATTTT
abundance: NA
v_gene: TRBV12-2
d_gene: NA
j_gene: TRBJ2-3

CDR3aa: CASSEALEETQYF
CDR3nt: TGTGCCAGCAGTGAGGCACTAGAAGAGACCCAGTACTTC
abundance: NA
v_gene: TRBV2
d_gene: NA
j_gene: TRBJ2-5

CDR3aa: CASSRLTRGFNQPQHF
CDR3nt: TGTGCCAGTAGTAGATTGACGAGGGGGTTTAATCAGCCCCAGCATTTT
abundance: NA
v_gene: TRBV19
d_gene: NA
j_gene: TRBJ1-5

CDR3aa: CASSVSLRNTDTQYF
CDR3nt: TGTGCCAGCAGTGTGTCATTGAGGAACACAGATACGCAGTATTTT
abundance: once
v_gene: TRBV2
d_gene: NA
j_gene: TRBJ2-3

CDR3aa: CASSVGQGYYGYTF
CDR3nt: TGTGCCAGCAGCGTAGGACAGGGGTACTATGGCTACACCTTC
abundance: NA
v_gene: TRBV5-4
d_gene: TRBD1
j_gene: TRBJ1-2

CDR3aa: CSARAEAFF
CDR3nt: TGTAGTGCTAGAGCGGAAGCTTTCTTT
abundance: NA
v_gene: TRBV20-1
d_gene: NA
j_gene: TRBJ1-1

CDR3aa: CASSPQGLIYNEQFF
CDR3nt: TGTGCCAGCAGCCCCCAAGGACTTATTTACAATGAGCAGTTCTTC
abundance: NA
v_gene: TRBV6-1
d_gene: NA
j_gene: TRBJ2-1

CDR3aa: CASSDRGERAYEQYF
CDR3nt: TGTGCCAGCAGCGACCGCGGGGAACGAGCCTACGAGCAGTACTTC
abundance: NA
v_gene: TRBV6-5
d_gene: NA
j_gene: TRBJ2-7

CDR3aa: CAWSPDRGGGGYTF
CDR3nt: TGTGCCTGGAGTCCGGACAGGGGTGGAGGGGGCTACACCTTC
abundance: NA
v_gene: TRBV30
d_gene: TRBD1
j_gene: TRBJ1-2

CDR3aa: CASSIQLRQTMNTEAFF
CDR3nt: TGTGCCAGTAGTATACAATTGAGGCAGACGATGAACACTGAAGCTTTCTTT
abundance: NA
v_gene: TRBV19
d_gene: NA
j_gene: TRBJ1-1

CDR3aa: CASSFPGLGYEQYF
CDR3nt: TGTGCCAGCAGCTTCCCAGGGCTGGGATACGAGCAGTACTTC
abundance: NA
v_gene: TRBV7-9
d_gene: NA
j_gene: TRBJ2-7

CDR3aa: CSVEDQRGPGGLFF
CDR3nt: TGCAGCGTTGAAGATCAGCGGGGGCCAGGGGGGCTGTTTTTT
abundance: NA
v_gene: TRBV29-1
d_gene: NA
j_gene: TRBJ2-2

CDR3aa: CASSPTREGAAQYF
CDR3nt: TGTGCCAGCAGCCCGACGAGGGAGGGGGCGGCGCAGTACTTC
abundance: NA
v_gene: TRBV27
d_gene: NA
j_gene: TRBJ2-7

CDR3aa: CASSMVAGGTNTGELFF
CDR3nt: TGCGCCAGCAGCATGGTAGCGGGAGGAACGAACACCGGGGAGCTGTTTTTT
abundance: once
v_gene: TRBV5-1
d_gene: TRBD2
j_gene: TRBJ2-2

CDR3aa: CASSLGGQNQPQHF
CDR3nt: TGTGCCAGCAGTTTGGGGGGCCAGAATCAGCCCCAGCATTTT
abundance: NA
v_gene: TRBV28
d_gene: NA
j_gene: TRBJ1-5

CDR3aa: CASSLTPDEQYF
CDR3nt: TGTGCCAGCAGCCTAACCCCTGACGAGCAGTACTTC
abundance: NA
v_gene: TRBV7-9
d_gene: NA
j_gene: TRBJ2-7

CDR3aa: CASSRTSGSQETQYF
CDR3nt: TGTGCCAGCTCACGGACTAGCGGGAGTCAAGAGACCCAGTACTTC
abundance: NA
v_gene: TRBV18
d_gene: TRBD2
j_gene: TRBJ2-5

CDR3aa: CASSLRGSNQPQHF
CDR3nt: TGTGCCAGCAGCTTAAGGGGCAGCAATCAGCCCCAGCATTTT
abundance: NA
v_gene: TRBV5-4
d_gene: NA
j_gene: TRBJ1-5